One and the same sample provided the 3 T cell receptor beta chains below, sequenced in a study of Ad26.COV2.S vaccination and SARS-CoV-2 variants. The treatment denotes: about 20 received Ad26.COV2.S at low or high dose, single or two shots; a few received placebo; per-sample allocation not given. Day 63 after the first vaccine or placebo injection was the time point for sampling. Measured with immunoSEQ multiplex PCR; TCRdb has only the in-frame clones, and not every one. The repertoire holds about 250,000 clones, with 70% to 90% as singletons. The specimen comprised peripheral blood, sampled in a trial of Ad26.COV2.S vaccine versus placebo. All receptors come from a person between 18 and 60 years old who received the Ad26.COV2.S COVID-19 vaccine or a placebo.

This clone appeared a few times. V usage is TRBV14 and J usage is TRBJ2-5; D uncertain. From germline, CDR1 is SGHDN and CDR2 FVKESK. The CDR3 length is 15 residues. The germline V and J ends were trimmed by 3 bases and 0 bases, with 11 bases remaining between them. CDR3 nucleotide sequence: TGTGCCAGCAGCCAGGTCTCTTGGTACCAAGAGACCCAGTACTTC. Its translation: CASSQVSWYQETQYF.

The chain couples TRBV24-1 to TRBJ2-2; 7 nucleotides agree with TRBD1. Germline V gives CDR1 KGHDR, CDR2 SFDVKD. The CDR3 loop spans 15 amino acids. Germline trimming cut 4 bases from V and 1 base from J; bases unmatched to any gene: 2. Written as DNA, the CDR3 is TGTGCCACCAGTGACCGGACAGGGAACACCGGGGAGCTGTTTTTT. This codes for CATSDRTGNTGELFF.

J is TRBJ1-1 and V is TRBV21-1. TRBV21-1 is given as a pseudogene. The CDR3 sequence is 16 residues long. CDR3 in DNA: TGTGCCAGCATCGAAATAGTGGGACCGTTGAACACTGAAGCTTTCTTT. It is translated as CASIEIVGPLNTEAFF.